This record concerns one T cell receptor beta chain sequence. Germline values: CDR1 SGHTA, CDR2 FQGTGA. This CDR3 has 13 residues. V was clipped by 5 bases and J by 2 bases, with 8 bases between them. The data belong to a study of resident and recirculating memory T cells in vitiligo. TCRdb's table, derived via immunoSEQ multiplex PCR, lists solely in-frame clones and lacks some. The sample contains roughly 76,000 clones, roughly nine tenths of which appear only once. The sequenced sample was blood. The origin of this receptor is a male donor with vitiligo. The chain joins TRBV7-3 to TRBJ2-3; the D is unclear. CDR3: CASSPYLTDTQYF. CDR3 sequence (DNA): TGTGCCAGCAGCCCCTACCTCACAGATACGCAGTATTTT.